This TCR beta chain stems from a study of blood T cell repertoires in COVID-19. Germline V CDR1 and CDR2: SGDLS, YYNGEE. The CDR3 runs to 15 residues. V was clipped by 0 bases and J by 0 bases, with 7 bases between them. The table came from immunoSEQ multiplex PCR; TCRdb's copy has only in-frame clones and leaves some out. This table has 300,000 or so clones, just over 85% appearing once. This TCR came from a woman aged 18-30 years who had recovered from COVID-19. The sample was PBMCs or T cells enriched from blood (not recorded which). The chain links TRBV9 to TRBJ1-3, with D unclear. The DNA of the CDR3 is TGTGCCAGCAGCGTAGGATACGGCTCTGGAAACACCATATATTTT. The encoded protein is CASSVGYGSGNTIYF. Combining the CDR3 with reference TRBV9 and TRBJ1-3 gives the whole variable domain DSGVTQTPKHLITATGQRVTLRCSPRSGDLSVYWYQQSLDQGLQFLIQYYNGEERAKGNILERFSAQQFPDLHSELNLSSLELGDSALYFCASSVGYGSGNTIYFGEGSWLTVV.